The 15 T cell receptor beta chains listed next were all sequenced from one sample in a study of T cell repertoires in cytomegalovirus infection. MiXCR, run by TCRdb on the reads, gives a single entry per CDR3 protein. The table records over 200,000 distinct CDR3 sequences, about 13% of them present only once. The specimen was PBMCs. These TCRs come from a human donor in good health (CMV status not recorded). Some clones in this sample may be carry-over from other donors' samples.

This clonotype has a single count. The gene calls are TRBV9 and TRBJ2-7, with unresolved D. Trimming took off 4 bases at V and 0 bases at J, with 11 bases between the two ends. The CDR3 is 14 residues long. Per the germline V gene, CDR1 is SGDLS and CDR2 is YYNGEE. CDR3 loop: CASSPATNSYEQYF. CDR3 sequence (DNA): TGTGCCAGCAGCCCCGCCACAAACTCCTACGAGCAGTACTTC.

This clonotype was detected many times. The V gene is TRBV5-1, the J gene TRBJ2-5, with D tentatively TRBD1 (5 bases). Looked up from germline, CDR1 is SGHRS and CDR2 is YFSETQ. The CDR3 extends over 13 amino acids. Trimming removed 4 bases from V and 7 bases from J, with 14 bases in between. The CDR3 nucleotides are TGCGCCAGCAGCATTGACAGCATCACGACCCAGTACTTC. Residues: CASSIDSITTQYF.

This clonotype was counted at least ten times. The rearrangement uses TRBV7-8 and TRBJ1-1, with 9 nucleotides matching TRBD1. Looked up from germline, CDR1 is SGHVS and CDR2 is FQNEAQ. V lost 5 bases, J lost 3 bases, and 4 bases stayed unmatched. This CDR3 comprises 14 residues. Here the CDR3 reads CASSVTGGYTEAFF. CDR3 DNA sequence: TGTGCCAGCAGCGTCACAGGGGGCTACACTGAAGCTTTCTTT.

This clonotype was seen at least ten times. V gene TRBV12-3 or TRBV12-4 combines with J gene TRBJ2-7; D is unclear. This CDR3 has 13 amino acids. Between the trimmed V and J ends, which lost 7 bases and 3 bases, there was a span of 13 bases. CDR3 bases: TGTGCCAGCATACTCTCTTCAGGCTACGAGCAGTACTTC. This codes for CASILSSGYEQYF.

This clonotype was picked up many times. This sequence joins TRBV7-2 and TRBJ2-5; D call uncertain. The CDR3 runs 13 residues. The V end lost 9 bases, the J end lost 2 bases, and 13 bases lay between the germline ends. The germline V gene has CDR1 SGHTA and CDR2 FQGNSA. In DNA form, the CDR3 reads TGTGCCAGTACCCTCGTACTACAAGAGACCCAGTACTTC. The encoded protein is CASTLVLQETQYF. Using reference TRBV7-2 and TRBJ2-5 for the parts outside the CDR3, the full variable domain is GAGVSQSPSNKVTEKGKDVELRCDPISGHTALYWYRQSLGQGLEFLIYFQGNSAPDKSGLPSDRFSAERTGGSVSTLTIQRTQQEDSAVYLCASTLVLQETQYFGPGTRLLVL.

Remarks on this clonotype: A much larger clone is a single base away; this may be a read error. This rearrangement joins TRBV7-4 to TRBJ2-7, with D possibly being TRBD2 (6 bases). Germline V lookup: CDR1 SGHVT, CDR2 SQSDAQ. The length of the CDR3 is 14 residues. CDR3 DNA: TGTCCCAGCAGCTTTAACCGGGACGGGGGAGAGCAGTACTTC. It is translated as CPSSFNRDGGEQYF.

The gene calls are TRBV2 and TRBJ2-3, with D perhaps matching TRBD2 (6 bases). Between the trimmed V and J ends, which lost 7 bases and 0 bases, there was a span of 26 bases. Per the germline V gene, CDR1 is SNHLY and CDR2 is FYNNEI. The CDR3 spans 19 residues. CDR3 sequence: CASTPGGRLARASTDTQYF. CDR3 sequence (DNA): TGTGCCAGCACCCCCGGGGGACGGCTAGCTAGGGCAAGCACAGATACGCAGTATTTT.

This clonotype was counted a few times. V usage is TRBV29-1 and J usage is TRBJ2-7, with 7 positions matching TRBD1. Germline CDR1 and CDR2: SQVTM and ANQGSEA. After removal of 4 bases from V and 2 bases from J, the junction contained 5 bases not matched to a gene. CDR3 size: 13 residues. CDR3 in amino acids: CSVVRDSAYEQYF. CDR3 in DNA: TGCAGCGTTGTACGGGACAGCGCCTACGAGCAGTACTTC.

The chain uses TRBV9 and TRBJ2-7; D is undetermined. V was clipped by 4 bases and J by 2 bases, with 13 bases between them. From germline, CDR1 is SGDLS and CDR2 YYNGEE. The CDR3 is 14 residues long. The CDR3 loop reads CASSQGVSTYEQYF. CDR3 nucleotide sequence: TGTGCCAGCAGCCAAGGAGTTTCAACCTACGAGCAGTACTTC.

This clonotype was picked up many times. The V and J genes are TRBV7-2 and TRBJ1-1; D perhaps matches TRBD1 (5 bases). This CDR3 is built from 17 residues. V lost 1 base and J 2 bases, leaving 17 bases between the germline ends. Per germline, CDR1 SGHTA and CDR2 FQGNSA. The CDR3 is CASSLVRRGPINTEAFF. The CDR3, as DNA: TGTGCCAGCAGCTTAGTACGCCGGGGCCCAATCAACACTGAAGCTTTCTTT.

The V and J genes are TRBV27 and TRBJ2-1; 12 positions agree with TRBD2. This CDR3 comprises 18 residues. The V gene's germline CDR1 is MNHEY and CDR2 SMNVEV (reference sequence). V shed 5 bases, J shed 0 bases, and the junction held 8 bases outside the gene matches. The CDR3 coding sequence is TGTGCCAGCAGTCCCCGATTGACTAGCGGGAGCTCCTACAATGAGCAGTTCTTC. It translates to CASSPRLTSGSSYNEQFF.

This clonotype was observed a handful of times. J is TRBJ1-1 and V is TRBV5-4; tentatively, D is TRBD1 (6 bases). Trimming pared 2 bases from V and 4 bases from J, leaving 18 bases between. The CDR3 totals 16 residues. Per the germline V gene, CDR1 is SGHNT and CDR2 is YYREEE (reference sequence). CDR3 in DNA: TGTGCCAGCAGCTTTAGGTGGGGGGCGCCGGGCACTGAAGCTTTCTTT. It yields the protein CASSFRWGAPGTEAFF. The whole variable domain, filled in from reference TRBV5-4 and TRBJ1-1, reads ETGVTQSPTHLIKTRGQQVTLRCSSQSGHNTVSWYQQALGQGPQFIFQYYREEENGRGNFPPRFSGLQFPNYSSELNVNALELDDSALYLCASSFRWGAPGTEAFFGQGTRLTVV.

The V call is TRBV10-3, the J call TRBJ1-5; 8 bases map to TRBD1. This CDR3 region has 17 residues. Trimming at V came to 3 bases and at J to 0 bases, leaving 7 bases not matched to a gene. Germline assignment: CDR1 ENHRY and CDR2 SYGVKD. The CDR3 DNA is TGTGCCATCAGTGACCCCGGGACAGGAGGTAGCAATCAGCCCCAGCATTTT. Protein product: CAISDPGTGGSNQPQHF.

This clonotype was counted many times. The chain has TRBV28 and TRBJ2-1, with 7 bases that match TRBD1. With 4 bases clipped from V and 2 bases from J, the junction kept 8 bases outside the gene matches. There are 16 residues in the CDR3. Germline V gene sequence: CDR1 MDHEN, CDR2 SYDVKM. Here the CDR3 DNA reads TGTGCCAGCAGTTCGAGACAGGGTAGGGCCTACAATGAGCAGTTCTTC. This gives the protein CASSSRQGRAYNEQFF.

This clonotype appeared many times. The J gene is TRBJ2-7, the V gene TRBV28, with TRBD2 as a possible D gene (5 bases). Between the trimmed V and J ends, which lost 6 bases and 7 bases, there was a span of 19 bases. This CDR3 region has 14 residues. Germline V lookup: CDR1 MDHEN, CDR2 SYDVKM. CDR3 residues: CASSNNPGVGEQYF. The CDR3 DNA reads TGTGCCAGCAGCAACAACCCCGGGGTCGGGGAGCAGTACTTC.